This T cell receptor beta chain came from a study of blood T cell repertoires in COVID-19 (TCRdb year 2020). Describing the broader study: The collaborator samples originated in the United States, Italy and Spain and spanned the acute and convalescent phases of COVID-19. The samples were drawn from the first 160 participants of the ongoing ImmuneRACE study and from some 1,300 subjects provided by 6 global collaborators. The prospective study material was composed of cDNA or gDNA derived from T cells, B-cell-depleted T cells, or PBMCs. Nearly every sample came with metadata listing a de-identified subject ID, COVID-19 status, age in years and sex. The repertoires were released in a freely available public database meant as a resource for research on the immune response to SARS-CoV-2. Subjects who had been exposed to COVID-19, were actively infected with it, or had recovered from it provided the deeply sampled blood TCRbeta repertoires that made up the dataset. Where available, HLA class I and class II types were obtained from metadata supplied by the sample provider rather than from assay-based typing.

Note on this clone: Its specific antigen is unknown. No clone much larger than this one lies a single base away; base qualities are absent.

V and J are truncated by 7 bases and 8 bases respectively, leaving an intervening sequence of 12 bases. The germline V gene (reference sequence) provides CDR1 DFQATT and CDR2 SNEGSKA. The CDR3 starts with the cysteine, ends with the phenylalanine, and has 11 residues. Only the CDR3 portion is preserved as DNA: 33 bases, with reading frame beginning at the first base. The paper's findings and limits, for the study overall: The amount of clinical and demographic metadata varied by source and participant and was provided uncurated.

Participants in the prospective study were enrolled through a virtual design, were aged about 18 to 100 years, and lived in 24 United States geographic areas. In the prospective study, participants were assigned to cohorts based on the clinical history participants reported in a screening survey and a study questionnaire. Recovered participants in ImmuneRACE Cohort 3 were defined by two consecutive negative NP/OP PCR tests, clearance by a healthcare professional, or resolution of symptoms. In the prospective study, mobile phlebotomists collected whole blood, serum and a nasopharyngeal or oropharyngeal swab from each participant. Over an approximately 2-month period, participants in the prospective study had the option of providing additional blood draws and questionnaires. Blood samples from the prospective study were shipped frozen or at room temperature prior to DNA extraction. TCRbeta CDR3 regions were amplified from genomic DNA using the immunoSEQ Assay, a bias-controlled multiplex PCR. From the authors' description of their analysis: Nucleated cell counts per sample were estimated from amplification of reference gene primers within the assay. To quantify the absolute abundance of each unique TCRbeta CDR3 rearrangement, sequence reads were collapsed and filtered. For each sample, productive Simpson clonality was calculated as the square root of Simpson's diversity index across productive rearrangements. Imported from immuneACCESS, the table was reduced by TCRdb to in-frame sequences with V and J called. These copies leave out some clones; in studies compared against another copy, an unresolved V gene accounts for under half, and the cause of the remainder is not known. The V and J calls and the clone size are those of that table, but D and trimming were determined from the DNA. This sample gives more than 350,000 clones in total; 75% to 90% of them show up just once. Of the sample, 0.9% to 1.1% is held by the ten largest clones.

The sequence came from a young man who had recovered from COVID-19. Sequencing was performed on PBMCs or T cells enriched from blood (not recorded which). The receptor chain draws on TRBV20-1 and TRBJ2-1, with a weak D call of TRBD1 (5 bases match). DNA sequence: TGCAGTGGGGGCGTTTGGGATGAGCAGTTCTTC. Translated, it reads CSGGVWDEQFF.